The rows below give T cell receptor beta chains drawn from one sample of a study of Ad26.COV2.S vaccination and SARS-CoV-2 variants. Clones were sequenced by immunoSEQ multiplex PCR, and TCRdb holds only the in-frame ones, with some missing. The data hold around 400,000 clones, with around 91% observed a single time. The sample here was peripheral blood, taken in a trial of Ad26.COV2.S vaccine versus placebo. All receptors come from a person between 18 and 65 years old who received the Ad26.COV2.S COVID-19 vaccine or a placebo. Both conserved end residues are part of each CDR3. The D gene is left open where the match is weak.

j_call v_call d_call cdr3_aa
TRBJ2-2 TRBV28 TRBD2 CATVLAGGFTGELFF
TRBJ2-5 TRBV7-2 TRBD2 CASSLAGLAGRETQYF
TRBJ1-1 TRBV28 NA CASSLGGSTEAFF
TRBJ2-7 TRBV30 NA CAWSEGLGHYEQYF
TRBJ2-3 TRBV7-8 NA CASSVKSAETDTQYF
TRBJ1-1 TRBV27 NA CASSSRGRANTEAFF
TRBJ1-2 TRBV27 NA CASSPQGDGYTF
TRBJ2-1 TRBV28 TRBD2 CASSLITGGRNEQFF
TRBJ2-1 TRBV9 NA CASSVRPSSSYNEQFF
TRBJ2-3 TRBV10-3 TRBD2 CAIRHPLAGGEGDTQYF
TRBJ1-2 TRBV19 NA CASSTSTRGAHGYTF
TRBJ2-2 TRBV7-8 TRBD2 CASNPAGANTGELFF
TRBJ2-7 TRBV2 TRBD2 CASSDGLEGRQYF
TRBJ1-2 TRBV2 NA CASGGAGEANYGYTF
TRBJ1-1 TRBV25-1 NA CASSELNSEAFF
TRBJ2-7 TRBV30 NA CAWRRGPNNWEQYF
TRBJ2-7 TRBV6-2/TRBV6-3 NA CASSYPGQTYEQYF
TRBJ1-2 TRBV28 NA CASNRSGKGYTF
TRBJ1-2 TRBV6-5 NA CASSDSREGVYGYTF
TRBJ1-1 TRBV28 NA CASSFTYTEAFF
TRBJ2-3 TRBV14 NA CASSQDRKAGFRTDTQYF
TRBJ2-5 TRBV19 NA CASSTGTRETQYF
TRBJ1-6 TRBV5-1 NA CASSPLRGGESPLHF
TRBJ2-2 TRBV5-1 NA CASSPNVQVGNGELFF
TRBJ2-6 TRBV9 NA CASSGIRTSSGANVLTF
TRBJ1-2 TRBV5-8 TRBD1 CASRWDRSHGYTF
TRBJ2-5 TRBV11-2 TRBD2 CASSLRLAGALETQYF
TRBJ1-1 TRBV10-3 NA CAISESGGSAEAFF
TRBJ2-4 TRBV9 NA CASSSAGGLVKNIQYF
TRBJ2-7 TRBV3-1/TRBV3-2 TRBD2 CASSQVLNGGEPPYEQYF
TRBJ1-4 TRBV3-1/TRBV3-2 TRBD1 CASSRGTGVEKLFF
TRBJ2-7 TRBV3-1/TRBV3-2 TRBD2 CASSWAGGKDEQYF
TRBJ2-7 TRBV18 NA CASSGSAHEQYF
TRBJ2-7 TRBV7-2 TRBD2 CASSLAASGKYEQYF
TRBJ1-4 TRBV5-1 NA CASSWRGSGADEKLFF
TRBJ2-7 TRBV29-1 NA CSVGVGAGEQYF
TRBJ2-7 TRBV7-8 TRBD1 CASSSPGTDYEQYF
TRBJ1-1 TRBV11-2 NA CASSLDRGIAEAFF
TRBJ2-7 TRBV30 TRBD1 CAWSGTGNEQYF
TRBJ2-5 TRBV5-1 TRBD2 CASSLRGLAGEANQETQYF
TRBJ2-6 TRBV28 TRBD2 CASSPVLAGVNVLTF
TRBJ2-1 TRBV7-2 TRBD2 CARLAGGPGNEQFF